These 16 T cell receptor beta chains were sequenced from one sample in a study of cytomegalovirus exposure and HLA in healthy donors. The primer mix had 60 Vbeta and 13 Jbeta primers. TCRdb keeps only in-frame clones here, not all; method: immunoSEQ multiplex PCR. The table records about 140,000 clones, approximately 84% of them present only once. The sequencing input was PBMCs. Source of these receptors: a woman between 40 and 50 years old in good health and CMV-seronegative.

This chain joins TRBV28 and TRBJ1-2; no clear D gene. Trimming left V 1 base short and J 1 base short, with 7 bases between. This CDR3 has 14 amino acids. Germline V gives CDR1 MDHEN, CDR2 SYDVKM. In DNA form, the CDR3 reads TGTGCCAGCAGTTTATCGGGGAGTAACTATGGCTACACCTTC. Protein: CASSLSGSNYGYTF.

This clone was recorded once. V and J are TRBV6-6 and TRBJ2-7; unclear D gene. Trimming stripped 0 bases from V and 7 bases from J, with 16 bases between. Germline CDR1 and CDR2: MNHNY and SVGAGI (reference sequence). This CDR3 region has 15 residues. CDR3 protein: CASSYSGSRAREQYF. In nucleotides, the CDR3 is TGTGCCAGCAGTTACTCGGGTTCTAGAGCGCGGGAGCAGTACTTC.

The chain employs TRBV5-1 and TRBJ2-5, with D possibly being TRBD1 (6 bases). CDR1 and CDR2 from the germline V gene are SGHRS and YFSETQ. The V end was cut by 4 bases, the J end by 1 base, with 14 bases between. CDR3 size: 15 residues. The CDR3 loop reads CASSDPQGFQETQYF. CDR3 DNA: TGCGCCAGCAGCGACCCGCAGGGGTTCCAAGAGACCCAGTACTTC.

This rearrangement joins TRBV18 to TRBJ2-5; no clear D. This CDR3 has 12 amino acids. Germline loops: CDR1 KGHSH, CDR2 LQKENI. Deletions cut 6 bases from V and 5 bases from J, with 10 bases between. CDR3 residues: CASSELEETQYF. In nucleotides, the CDR3 is TGTGCCAGCTCTGAATTGGAGGAGACCCAGTACTTC.

This clone was counted once. V gene TRBV20-1 combines with J gene TRBJ2-1; no firm D call. CDR3 size: 11 residues. V gave up 1 base and J gave up 7 bases, with 5 bases separating them. Germline CDR1 reads DFQATT; CDR2 reads SNEGSKA (reference sequence). The CDR3: CSARVVNEQFF. The CDR3 region has the DNA TGCAGTGCTAGAGTAGTAAATGAGCAGTTCTTC.

Written as DNA, the CDR3 is TGCGCCAGCAGTCAAGTCCGTTACAGGGGCAGCAATTCACCCCTCCACTTT. This gives the protein CASSQVRYRGSNSPLHF. V is TRBV23-1 and J is TRBJ1-6, with TRBD1 matching over 7 bases. TRBV23-1 is an ORF, with its function uncertain. CDR3 length: 17 residues. V lost 2 bases to trimming and J lost 7 bases; unmatched junction nucleotides: 11.

The rearrangement uses TRBV5-1 and TRBJ1-1; 10 positions agree with TRBD1. In germline, CDR1 is SGHRS, CDR2 YFSETQ. V was pared by 5 bases and J by 3 bases, with 1 base of the junction left unmatched. The CDR3 runs to 13 residues. CDR3 sequence: CASRGQGHTEAFF. The DNA for the CDR3 is TGCGCCAGCAGGGGACAGGGGCACACTGAAGCTTTCTTT. Supplemented by reference TRBV5-1 and TRBJ1-1, the full variable domain reads KAGVTQTPRYLIKTRGQQVTLSCSPISGHRSVSWYQQTPGQGLQFLFEYFSETQRNKGNFPGRFSGRQFSNSRSEMNVSTLELGDSALYLCASRGQGHTEAFFGQGTRLTVV.

The count of this clone is one. The CDR3 region is CASSSPRQGLYSSPLHF. CDR3 coding DNA: TGTGCCAGCAGCTCCCCACGACAGGGGTTATACAGTTCACCCCTCCACTTT. The chain is built from TRBV2 and TRBJ1-6; 8 nucleotides align to TRBD1. Unmatched junction bases numbered 16, after V lost 6 bases and J lost 9 bases. Germline V gene lookup returns CDR1 SNHLY and CDR2 FYNNEI. The CDR3 sequence is 17 residues long. Based on the CDR3 plus reference TRBV2 and TRBJ1-6, the full variable domain is EPEVTQTPSHQVTQMGQEVILRCVPISNHLYFYWYRQILGQKVEFLVSFYNNEISEKSEIFDDQFSVERPDGSNFTLKIRSTKLEDSAMYFCASSSPRQGLYSSPLHFGNGTRLTVT.

The chain has TRBV5-6 and TRBJ1-4, with D hard to call. Per germline, CDR1 SGHDT and CDR2 YYEEEE. Trimming cost V 2 bases and J 6 bases, with 8 bases left between them. The CDR3 runs 13 residues. Written as DNA, the CDR3 is TGTGCCAGCAGCTTCAGTATTGATGAAAAACTGTTTTTT. This sequence encodes CASSFSIDEKLFF.

This chain links TRBV19 with TRBJ2-3; D is undetermined. The germline gives CDR1 LNHDA, CDR2 SQIVND (reference sequence). V shed 9 bases and J shed 6 bases, with 10 bases lying between them. This CDR3 spans 11 amino acids. In DNA form, the CDR3 reads TGTGCCAGCCGCGCTATCGATACGCAGTATTTT. This gives the protein CASRAIDTQYF.

The rearrangement joins TRBV7-2 to TRBJ2-7; TRBD2 matches at 7 bases. The CDR3 has 14 amino acids. Germline loops: CDR1 SGHTA, CDR2 FQGNSA. J was trimmed by 2 bases and V by 4 bases; bases with no gene match: 5. CDR3 region: CASSYGTITYEQYF. CDR3 coding DNA: TGTGCCAGCAGCTACGGGACTATTACCTACGAGCAGTACTTC.

The chain is built from TRBV5-4 and TRBJ2-5; TRBD2 matches 14 bases. The tail of the sequence fits TRBJ2-7 better, so the J call may be wrong. The V gene's germline CDR1 is SGHNT and CDR2 YYREEE (reference sequence). The CDR3 has 16 residues. DNA for the CDR3: TGTGCCAGCAGCTGGGGACTAGCGGGAGCCTCCTACGAGCAGTACTTC. Its translation: CASSWGLAGASYEQYF.

This chain connects TRBV19 to TRBJ1-1; possibly TRBD1 for D (5 bases). The CDR3 loop spans 15 amino acids. Trimming stripped 3 bases from V and 3 bases from J, with 14 bases between. The germline gives CDR1 LNHDA, CDR2 SQIVND (reference sequence). For the CDR3, the DNA is TGTGCCAGTAGTATTAGGGGCAGGGCTGACACTGAAGCTTTCTTT. Its translation is CASSIRGRADTEAFF.

The rearrangement joins TRBV6-1 to TRBJ1-2; D not resolved. This CDR3 is 12 amino acids long. The V gene's germline CDR1 is MNHNS and CDR2 SASEGT. V was pared by 5 bases and J by 4 bases, with 8 bases between. The CDR3 here is CASSPRLYGYTF. In nucleotides, the CDR3 is TGTGCCAGCAGTCCCAGGCTCTATGGCTACACCTTC.

This clone has more than one count but fewer than ten. The chain links TRBV27 to TRBJ2-1; 9 bases agree with TRBD2. Germline V gene lookup returns CDR1 MNHEY and CDR2 SMNVEV (reference sequence). The CDR3 extends over 16 amino acids. J was trimmed by 4 bases and V by 1 base; bases with no gene match: 5. In DNA form, the CDR3 reads TGTGCCAGCAGTTTATTGGGCGGGAGGGCGTACAATGAGCAGTTCTTC. Its translation: CASSLLGGRAYNEQFF.

The V and J genes are TRBV5-1 and TRBJ2-7, with D possibly matching TRBD1 (6 bases). Deletions cut 3 bases from V and 1 base from J, with 11 bases between. CDR3 size: 14 residues. Looked up from germline, CDR1 is SGHRS and CDR2 is YFSETQ. The CDR3, as DNA: TGCGCCAGCAGCTGGACAGAGGTATCCTACGAGCAGTACTTC. As protein: CASSWTEVSYEQYF.